The 29 T cell receptor beta chains below come from one sample, sequenced in a study of blood T cell repertoires in COVID-19. Some clones are missing from TCRdb's copy, which holds only in-frame ones; the method was immunoSEQ multiplex PCR. The sample has around 3,100 clones, 70% seen once. Sequencing used peripheral blood. These receptor sequences come from a man in his 70s with active COVID-19.

By share, this clone ranks as medium-sized. The sample has other DNA sequences that encode this CDR3 too. The gene calls are TRBV24-1 and TRBJ1-1; no clear D. V was trimmed by 4 bases and J by 8 bases, leaving 7 bases between them. In germline, CDR1 is KGHDR, CDR2 SFDVKD. There are 11 residues in the CDR3. CDR3 sequence: CATSEAGEAFF. The CDR3 nucleotides are TGTGCCACCAGTGAGGCGGGAGAAGCTTTCTTT.

The chain combines TRBV10-3 with TRBJ2-7, with 7 bases lining up with TRBD1. The CDR3 is made up of 16 amino acids. Germline V gives CDR1 ENHRY, CDR2 SYGVKD. The ends lost 3 bases at V and 3 bases at J; junction bases unmatched: 11. Here the CDR3 DNA reads TGTGCCATCAGTGACCCTGGGGACAGTTTAAGCTACGAGCAGTACTTC. Amino acid sequence: CAISDPGDSLSYEQYF.

This clone ranks as medium-sized (0.01 to 0.1%). This chain links TRBV11-2 with TRBJ2-7; 9 bases line up with TRBD1. CDR3 length: 16 amino acids. The V segment lost 1 base and the J segment 7 bases; nucleotides outside the gene matches: 11. From germline, CDR1 is SGHAT and CDR2 FQNNGV. The CDR3, as DNA: TGTGCCAGCAGCTTAGTTACCCAACAGGGGGCTGGAGAGCAGTACTTC. The encoded protein is CASSLVTQQGAGEQYF. The complete variable domain, with remaining parts taken from reference TRBV11-2 and TRBJ2-7, reads EAGVAQSPRYKIIEKRQSVAFWCNPISGHATLYWYQQILGQGPKLLIQFQNNGVVDDSQLPKDRFSAERLKGVDSTLKIQPAKLEDSAVYLCASSLVTQQGAGEQYFGPGTRLTVT.

This clone appeared once. This chain joins TRBV14 and TRBJ2-4, with no clear D. Trimming removed 2 bases at V and 6 bases at J, with 14 bases between. Germline CDR1 and CDR2: SGHDN and FVKESK. The CDR3 has 15 amino acids. The CDR3 region is CASSQLTGFGNIQYF. The CDR3, as DNA: TGTGCCAGCAGCCAACTCACCGGGTTCGGAAACATTCAGTACTTC.

The chain carries TRBV6-6 and TRBJ1-4, with 7 bases aligning to TRBD1. J lost 0 bases, V lost 6 bases, and 4 bases had no gene match. Germline V gene data show CDR1 as MNHNY and CDR2 as SVGAGI (reference sequence). This CDR3 has 15 amino acids. The DNA of the CDR3 is TGTGCCAGCAGCGACCAGGGGGCAACTAATGAAAAACTGTTTTTT. Protein sequence: CASSDQGATNEKLFF.

The chain combines TRBV29-1 with TRBJ2-2, with TRBD1 identical over 7 bases. V shed 4 bases and J 0 bases; nucleotides not matched to a gene: 5. This CDR3 spans 15 amino acids. Germline-derived CDR1 and CDR2 are SQVTM and ANQGSEA. DNA for the CDR3: TGCAGCGTTGCTCGGGACAGCCCGAACACCGGGGAGCTGTTTTTT. Amino acid sequence: CSVARDSPNTGELFF.

V gene TRBV7-9 combines with J gene TRBJ2-7; TRBD1 aligns across 10 bases. The junction had 4 bases not matched to a gene; V was cut back by 5 bases and J by 0 bases. Germline V gives CDR1 SEHNR, CDR2 FQNEAQ (reference sequence). This CDR3 spans 15 amino acids. CDR3 DNA sequence: TGTGCCAGCAGCGAGGGACAGGGGATCTCCTACGAGCAGTACTTC. The encoded protein is CASSEGQGISYEQYF.

The chain recombines TRBV5-6 with TRBJ2-2; possibly TRBD2 for D (6 bases). The CDR3 runs 17 residues. Trimming left V 4 bases short and J 6 bases short, with 22 bases between. Per the germline V gene, CDR1 is SGHDT and CDR2 is YYEEEE. The CDR3 spells CASSAAVRRGSAGELFF. CDR3 bases: TGTGCCAGCAGCGCCGCCGTCCGGCGGGGCTCGGCCGGGGAGCTGTTTTTT.

V gene TRBV6-2 or TRBV6-3 combines with J gene TRBJ1-4; tentative D call: TRBD1 (6 bases). Trimming pared 3 bases from V and 8 bases from J, leaving 16 bases between. This CDR3 has 15 residues. CDR1 is MNHEY, CDR2 SVGEGT, per germline. Here the CDR3 reads CASSYRAGAIEKLFF. The DNA of the CDR3 is TGTGCCAGCAGTTATCGGGCAGGGGCCATCGAAAAACTGTTTTTT.

The rearrangement links TRBV5-6 to TRBJ2-1; tentatively, D is TRBD2 (5 bases). The CDR3 is 15 amino acids. The V end lost 0 bases, the J end lost 0 bases, and 7 bases lay between the germline ends. The V gene's germline CDR1 is SGHDT and CDR2 YYEEEE. The chain's CDR3 is CASSLAGISYNEQFF. The CDR3 DNA reads TGTGCCAGCAGCTTGGCGGGGATCTCCTACAATGAGCAGTTCTTC.

This clone was seen a few times. The chain joins TRBV7-8 to TRBJ2-7; 7 bases fit TRBD2. The germline gives CDR1 SGHVS, CDR2 FQNEAQ. Trimming took 1 base from V and 0 from J; bases not matched to a gene: 3. The CDR3 runs 15 residues. The CDR3, as DNA: TGTGCCAGCAGCTTAGACGGGGGGACCTCCTACGAGCAGTACTTC. It yields the protein CASSLDGGTSYEQYF.

This clone is labeled medium-sized (0.01 to 0.1%). This chain links TRBV6-5 with TRBJ1-2; 10 positions agree with TRBD1. The junction had 4 bases not matched to a gene; V was cut back by 6 bases and J by 0 bases. The CDR3 consists of 15 residues. Germline CDR1 MNHEY, CDR2 SVGAGI. The CDR3: CASSPGTGANYGYTF. The CDR3 DNA sequence: TGTGCCAGCAGCCCCGGGACAGGGGCTAACTATGGCTACACCTTC.

The genes are TRBV19 and TRBJ2-5, with 10 positions matching TRBD1. V dropped 7 bases and J dropped 4; count of bases not matched to a gene: 9. The CDR3 is 15 residues long. Germline lookup yields CDR1 LNHDA and CDR2 SQIVND (reference sequence). This chain's CDR3 is CASIQRQGALETQYF. The CDR3 DNA follows: TGTGCCAGTATTCAGCGACAGGGGGCTTTAGAGACCCAGTACTTC.

This chain uses TRBV7-6 with TRBJ1-2, with TRBD1 identical over 7 bases. With 1 base clipped from V and 6 bases from J, the junction kept 8 bases outside the gene matches. This CDR3 is 15 amino acids long. Looked up from germline, CDR1 is SGHVS and CDR2 is FNYEAQ. The CDR3 spells CASSLEESGGHGYTF. DNA of the CDR3: TGTGCCAGCAGCTTAGAAGAGTCAGGGGGACATGGCTACACCTTC.

The chain links TRBV20-1 to TRBJ1-1; possible D gene TRBD1, 6 bases. The germline V gene has CDR1 DFQATT and CDR2 SNEGSKA (reference sequence). The CDR3 extends over 10 amino acids. V was pared by 6 bases and J by 10 bases, with 12 bases between. The CDR3 sequence is CSAAGAGAFF. CDR3 sequence (DNA): TGCAGTGCCGCAGGGGCTGGAGCTTTCTTT.

The genes are TRBV18 and TRBJ1-4, with 9 bases matching TRBD1. The CDR3 length is 13 residues. V trimming: 3 bases; J trimming: 8 bases; junction bases outside the gene matches: 1. Germline V CDR1 and CDR2: KGHSH, LQKENI. CDR3 residues: CASSPGQGEKLFF. In nucleotides, the CDR3 is TGTGCCAGCTCACCGGGACAGGGAGAAAAACTGTTTTTT.

V gene TRBV24-1 combines with J gene TRBJ2-3; D is possibly TRBD2 (6 bases). V was trimmed by 4 bases and J by 2 bases, leaving 9 bases between them. Germline CDR1 is KGHDR and CDR2 is SFDVKD. This CDR3 has 14 residues. CDR3: CATSEAGTTDTQYF. DNA for the CDR3: TGTGCCACCAGTGAGGCGGGAACCACAGATACGCAGTATTTT.

The chain employs TRBV9 and TRBJ1-2; the match to TRBD1 covers 9 bases. CDR3 length equals 15 residues. Germline V lookup: CDR1 SGDLS, CDR2 YYNGEE. Losses at the gene ends were 1 base for V and 8 bases for J; bases not matched to a gene: 9. The CDR3 DNA sequence: TGTGCCAGCAGCGTATCGGACAGGGGCTTTGGCGGCTACACCTTC. Its translation: CASSVSDRGFGGYTF.

The sample holds one count of this clone. This sequence joins TRBV18 and TRBJ1-1; 7 bases agree with TRBD1. The V and J ends lost 3 bases and 4 bases, in that order; junction bases with no gene match: 5. Germline CDR1 and CDR2: KGHSH and LQKENI. This CDR3 has 14 residues. The CDR3 here is CASSPGSGGTEAFF. The CDR3 DNA reads as TGTGCCAGCTCACCGGGGTCAGGGGGCACTGAAGCTTTCTTT. Complete variable domain (other parts from reference TRBV18 and TRBJ1-1): NAGVMQNPRHLVRRRGQEARLRCSPMKGHSHVYWYRQLPEEGLKFMVYLQKENIIDESGMPKERFSAEFPKEGPSILRIQQVVRGDSAAYFCASSPGSGGTEAFFGQGTRLTVV.

Note on this clone: One end of the junction fails to match germline, which may point to a read error. Other DNA sequences in this sample translate to the same CDR3. The chain links TRBV3-1 (or the pseudogene TRBV3-2) to TRBJ2-1, with 11 bases that match TRBD2. Germline V gene lookup returns CDR1 LGHDT and CDR2 YNNKEL (reference sequence). This CDR3 is built from 18 residues. CDR3 loop: CASSQDLAGGAGVHEQFF. The CDR3 DNA sequence: TGTGCCAGCAGCCAAGATTTAGCGGGAGGGGCGGGTGTCCATGAGCAATTCTTC.

V is TRBV5-8 and J is TRBJ2-1, with TRBD2 matching 8 bases. The germline V gene encodes CDR1 SGHTS and CDR2 YDEGEE. The CDR3 extends over 15 amino acids. V lost 0 bases, J lost 5 bases, and 4 bases stayed unmatched. CDR3: CASSLEGTRDNEQFF. In nucleotides, the CDR3 is TGTGCCAGCAGCTTGGAGGGGACTAGGGACAATGAGCAGTTCTTC.

The chain is built from TRBV14 and TRBJ1-4, with D uncertain. Germline V lookup: CDR1 SGHDN, CDR2 FVKESK. The CDR3 extends over 12 amino acids. Trimming left V 7 bases short and J 16 bases short, with 19 bases between. The CDR3 here is CASIKCKGEGFF. Written as DNA, the CDR3 is TGTGCCAGCATAAAGTGTAAGGGAGAGGGGTTTTTT.

The chain is built from TRBV27 and TRBJ2-7; D possibly corresponds to TRBD1 (6 bases). Germline values: CDR1 MNHEY, CDR2 SMNVEV (reference sequence). The CDR3 is 11 amino acids. Trimming removed 5 bases at V and 8 bases at J, with 10 bases between. This CDR3 is CASSGGQKQYF. The CDR3 DNA is TGTGCCAGCAGTGGGGGCCAAAAGCAGTACTTC.

V usage is TRBV5-5 and J usage is TRBJ1-2; 9 positions agree with TRBD1. V dropped 5 bases and J dropped 4; count of bases not matched to a gene: 3. The CDR3 is 13 amino acids. Germline V gene sequence: CDR1 SGHKS, CDR2 YYEKEE (reference sequence). CDR3 loop: CASSSGQGYGYTF. The CDR3 DNA is TGTGCCAGCAGTTCGGGACAGGGCTATGGCTACACCTTC. Using reference TRBV5-5 and TRBJ1-2 for the parts outside the CDR3, the full variable domain is DAGVTQSPTHLIKTRGQQVTLRCSPISGHKSVSWYQQVLGQGPQFIFQYYEKEERGRGNFPDRFSARQFPNYSSELNVNALLLGDSALYLCASSSGQGYGYTFGSGTRLTVV.

This clone is a singleton in its sample. The rearrangement joins TRBV18 to TRBJ2-1; weak D call: TRBD1 (6 bases). Trimming took off 2 bases at V and 6 bases at J, with 14 bases between the two ends. The CDR3 consists of 15 residues. Germline CDR1 is KGHSH and CDR2 is LQKENI. The CDR3 loop is CASSPGDIVANEQFF. For the CDR3, the DNA is TGTGCCAGCTCACCAGGGGACATCGTGGCCAATGAGCAGTTCTTC.

This clone rates as large (0.1 to 1%). The chain has TRBV23-1 and TRBJ2-2; D is unclear. TRBV23-1 is an open reading frame, and its role is uncertain. The CDR3 is made up of 13 amino acids. V was shortened by 3 bases and J by 6 bases, with 8 bases between the two germline ends. The CDR3 protein is CASSQGFPGELFF. As DNA, the CDR3 is TGCGCCAGCAGTCAGGGCTTTCCCGGGGAGCTGTTTTTT.

V and J are TRBV5-1 and TRBJ2-7; D is possibly TRBD1 (5 bases). The CDR3 has 14 residues. V lost 0 bases, J lost 1 base, and 8 bases lay in between. CDR1 is SGHRS, CDR2 YFSETQ, per germline. The CDR3 DNA sequence: TGCGCCAGCAGCTTGGACAGGACGTCCTACGAGCAGTACTTC. As protein: CASSLDRTSYEQYF.

The chain employs TRBV7-9 and TRBJ1-1; TRBD1 matches 7 bases. The ends lost 2 bases at V and 0 bases at J; junction bases unmatched: 3. CDR3 length: 15 amino acids. Per the germline V gene, CDR1 is SEHNR and CDR2 is FQNEAQ (reference sequence). The CDR3 DNA is TGTGCCAGCAGCTTAACGACAGGGTTGAACACTGAAGCTTTCTTT. Translated, it gives CASSLTTGLNTEAFF.

As concerns this clone: Germline and junction disagree at one end, which may indicate a read error. The chain recombines TRBV7-2 with TRBJ2-7; 7 bases agree with TRBD2. CDR3 length: 14 amino acids. CDR1 and CDR2 from the germline V gene are SGHTA and FQGNSA. The CDR3 coding sequence is TGTGCCAGCGGCTTAGGTGGTAGCGGGTACGAGCAGTACTTC. Its protein is CASGLGGSGYEQYF.